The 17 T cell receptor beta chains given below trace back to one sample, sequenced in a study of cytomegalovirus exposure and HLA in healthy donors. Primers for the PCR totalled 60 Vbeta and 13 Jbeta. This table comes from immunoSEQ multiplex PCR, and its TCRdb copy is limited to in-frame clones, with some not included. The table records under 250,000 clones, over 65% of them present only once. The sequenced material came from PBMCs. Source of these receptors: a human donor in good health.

This CDR3 reads CASSLGGAGELFF. In DNA form, the CDR3 reads TGTGCCAGCAGCTTAGGAGGGGCCGGGGAGCTGTTTTTT. V is TRBV13 and J is TRBJ2-2; D is perhaps TRBD1 (5 bases). This CDR3 spans 13 amino acids. Looked up from germline, CDR1 is PRHDT and CDR2 is FYEKMQ (reference sequence). Trimming removed 0 bases at V and 6 bases at J, with 5 bases between.

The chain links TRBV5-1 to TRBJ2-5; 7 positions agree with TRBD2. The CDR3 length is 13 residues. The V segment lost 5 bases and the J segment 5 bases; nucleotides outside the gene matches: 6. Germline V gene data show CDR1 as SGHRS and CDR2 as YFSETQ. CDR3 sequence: CASRGEGRETQYF. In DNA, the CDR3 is TGCGCCAGCAGGGGGGAGGGCCGGGAGACCCAGTACTTC.

The CDR3 region is CASSVEGTLSSYNEQFF. The CDR3, as DNA: TGTGCCAGCAGCGTAGAAGGGACTCTAAGCTCCTACAATGAGCAGTTCTTC. This chain joins TRBV9 and TRBJ2-1; D perhaps matches TRBD2 (6 bases). V gave up 0 bases and J gave up 0 bases, with 13 bases separating them. This CDR3 comprises 17 residues. Germline CDR1 SGDLS, CDR2 YYNGEE.

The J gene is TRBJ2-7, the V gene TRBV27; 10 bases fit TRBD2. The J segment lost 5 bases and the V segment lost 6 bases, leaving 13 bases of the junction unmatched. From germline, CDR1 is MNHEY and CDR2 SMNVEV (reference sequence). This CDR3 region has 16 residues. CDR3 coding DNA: TGTGCCAGCAGGGGGGGGCTAGCGGGAGTGAACCACGAGCAGTACTTC. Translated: CASRGGLAGVNHEQYF.

The CDR3 coding sequence is TGTGCCAGCAAATGGACAGGGACGTATGAAGCTTTCTTT. Amino acids: CASKWTGTYEAFF. The chain carries TRBV6-1 and TRBJ1-1; 8 nucleotides line up with TRBD1. The CDR3 consists of 13 residues. Germline V gene sequence: CDR1 MNHNS, CDR2 SASEGT. V lost 7 bases, J lost 7 bases, and 8 bases stayed unmatched.

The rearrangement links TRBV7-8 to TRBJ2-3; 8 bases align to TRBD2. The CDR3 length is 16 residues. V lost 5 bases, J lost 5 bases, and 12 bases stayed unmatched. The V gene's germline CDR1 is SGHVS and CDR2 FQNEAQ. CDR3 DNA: TGTGCCAGCAGCGTCAGACTAGCGAGACGGGGAGATACGCAGTATTTT. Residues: CASSVRLARRGDTQYF.

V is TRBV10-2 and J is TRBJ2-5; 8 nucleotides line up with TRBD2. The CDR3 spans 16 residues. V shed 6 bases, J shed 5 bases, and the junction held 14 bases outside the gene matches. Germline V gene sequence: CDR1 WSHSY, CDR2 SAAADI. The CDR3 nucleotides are TGCGCCAGCAGCCCCGGGGGGGTAGCGGGGCGGGAGACCCAGTACTTC. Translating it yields CASSPGGVAGRETQYF.

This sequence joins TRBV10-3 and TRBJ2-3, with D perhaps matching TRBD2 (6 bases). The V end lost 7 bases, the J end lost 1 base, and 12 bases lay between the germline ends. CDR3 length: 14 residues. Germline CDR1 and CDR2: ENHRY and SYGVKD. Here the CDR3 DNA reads TGTGCCATCAATCTAGGAGGGGGCACAGATACGCAGTATTTT. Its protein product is CAINLGGGTDTQYF.

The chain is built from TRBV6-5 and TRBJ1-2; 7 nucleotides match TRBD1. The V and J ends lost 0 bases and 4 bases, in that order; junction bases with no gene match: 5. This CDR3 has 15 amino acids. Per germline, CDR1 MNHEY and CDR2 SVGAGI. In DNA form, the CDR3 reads TGTGCCAGCAGTTACTCCCCAGGGGGAAGCTATGGCTACACCTTC. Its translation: CASSYSPGGSYGYTF.

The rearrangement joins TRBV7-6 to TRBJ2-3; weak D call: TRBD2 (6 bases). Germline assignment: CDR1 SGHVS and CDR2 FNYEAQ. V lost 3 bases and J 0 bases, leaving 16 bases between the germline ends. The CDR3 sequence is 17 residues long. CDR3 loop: CASSFPRSGYSTDTQYF. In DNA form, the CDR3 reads TGTGCCAGCAGCTTCCCTCGGAGCGGGTACAGCACAGATACGCAGTATTTT.

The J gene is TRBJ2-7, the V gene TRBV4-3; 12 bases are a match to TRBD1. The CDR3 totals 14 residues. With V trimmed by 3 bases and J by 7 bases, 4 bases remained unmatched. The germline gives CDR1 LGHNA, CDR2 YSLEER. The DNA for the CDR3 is TGCGCCAGCAGCCAGGGACAGGGGGCGGGAGAGCAGTACTTC. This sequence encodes CASSQGQGAGEQYF.

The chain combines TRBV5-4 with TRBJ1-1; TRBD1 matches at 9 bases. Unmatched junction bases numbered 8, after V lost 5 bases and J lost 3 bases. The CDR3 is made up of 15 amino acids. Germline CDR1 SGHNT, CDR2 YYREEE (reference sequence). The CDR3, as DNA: TGTGCCAGCAGTCATATTGACAGGGGGTACACTGAAGCTTTCTTT. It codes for CASSHIDRGYTEAFF.

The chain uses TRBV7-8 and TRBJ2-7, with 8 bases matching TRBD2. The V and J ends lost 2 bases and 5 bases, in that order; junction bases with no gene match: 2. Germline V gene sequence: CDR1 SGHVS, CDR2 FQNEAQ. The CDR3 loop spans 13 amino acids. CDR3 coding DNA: TGTGCCAGCAGCTTAACGGGAGGGGACGAGCAGTACTTC. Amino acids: CASSLTGGDEQYF.

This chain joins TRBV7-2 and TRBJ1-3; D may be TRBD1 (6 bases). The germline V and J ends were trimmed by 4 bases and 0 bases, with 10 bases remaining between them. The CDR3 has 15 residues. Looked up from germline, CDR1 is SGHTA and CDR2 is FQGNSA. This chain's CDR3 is CASSSTGLSGNTIYF. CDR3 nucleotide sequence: TGTGCCAGCAGCTCCACAGGGCTCTCTGGAAACACCATATATTTT.

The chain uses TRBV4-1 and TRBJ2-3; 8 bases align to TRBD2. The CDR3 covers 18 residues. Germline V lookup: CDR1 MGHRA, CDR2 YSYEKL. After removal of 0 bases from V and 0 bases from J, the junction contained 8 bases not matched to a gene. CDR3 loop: CASSQEGVAGSSTDTQYF. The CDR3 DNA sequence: TGCGCCAGCAGCCAAGAGGGGGTAGCGGGAAGTAGCACAGATACGCAGTATTTT.

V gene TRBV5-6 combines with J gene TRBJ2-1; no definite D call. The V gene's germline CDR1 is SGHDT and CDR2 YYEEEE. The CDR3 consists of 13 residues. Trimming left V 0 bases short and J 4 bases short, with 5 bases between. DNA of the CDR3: TGTGCCAGCAGCTTGGTTCTGTACAATGAGCAGTTCTTC. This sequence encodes CASSLVLYNEQFF.

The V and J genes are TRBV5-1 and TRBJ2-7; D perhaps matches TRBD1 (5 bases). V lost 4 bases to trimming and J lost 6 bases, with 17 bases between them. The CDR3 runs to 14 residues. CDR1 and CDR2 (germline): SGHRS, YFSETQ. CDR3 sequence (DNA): TGCGCCAGCAGCACCCAGGGAATGGTGCGCGAGCAGTACTTC. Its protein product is CASSTQGMVREQYF.